This section outlines one TCR beta chain sequence together with its context. What it binds is not known. Barcoded TCR alpha and TCR beta cDNA libraries with UMIs came from 5'RACE using constant-segment primers. Using its own MiXCR run on the 5' RACE reads, TCRdb lists one record per CDR3 protein. The repertoire holds approximately 150,000 distinct CDR3 sequences, 13% to 15% seen once, with around 14% in the top ten. These data come from a study of T-cell memory formation after mild COVID-19. Points from the study as a whole: There were some responding clones in pre-infection memory, which suggested that cross-reactive memory had joined. Whereas later expanders leaned CD4+, clones contracting day 15 to 85 showed a balanced CD4/CD8 makeup. Researchers report contracting CD4+ clones mostly in CM and EM, with CD8+ clones in EMRA.

The CDR3 loop spans 15 amino acids. The germline CDR1 and CDR2 sequences are SGHRS and YFSETQ. Germline trimming cut 4 bases from V and 0 bases from J; bases unmatched to any gene: 4. Sequenced material: PBMCs or a T cell subset sorted from them (not recorded which). The source is an adult woman who had mild COVID-19 (a few samples of this study predate the infection). Cell type and time point are not known. This sequence joins TRBV5-1 and TRBJ2-1; TRBD1 matches at 7 bases. The CDR3 nucleotides are TGCGCCAGCAGCCGGGACAGCAGCTCCTACAATGAGCAGTTCTTC. Translated, it gives CASSRDSSSYNEQFF.